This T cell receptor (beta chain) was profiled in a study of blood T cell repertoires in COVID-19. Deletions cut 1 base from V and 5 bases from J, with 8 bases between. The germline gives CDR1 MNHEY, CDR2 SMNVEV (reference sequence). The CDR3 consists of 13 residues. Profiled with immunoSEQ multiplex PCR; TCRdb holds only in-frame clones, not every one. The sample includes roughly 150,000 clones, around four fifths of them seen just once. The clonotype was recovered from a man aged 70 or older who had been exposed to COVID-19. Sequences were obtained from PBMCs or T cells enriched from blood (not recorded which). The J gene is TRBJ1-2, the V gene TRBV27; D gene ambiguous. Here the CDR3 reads CASSLWAGYGYTF. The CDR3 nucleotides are TGTGCCAGCAGTTTATGGGCTGGGTATGGCTACACCTTC.